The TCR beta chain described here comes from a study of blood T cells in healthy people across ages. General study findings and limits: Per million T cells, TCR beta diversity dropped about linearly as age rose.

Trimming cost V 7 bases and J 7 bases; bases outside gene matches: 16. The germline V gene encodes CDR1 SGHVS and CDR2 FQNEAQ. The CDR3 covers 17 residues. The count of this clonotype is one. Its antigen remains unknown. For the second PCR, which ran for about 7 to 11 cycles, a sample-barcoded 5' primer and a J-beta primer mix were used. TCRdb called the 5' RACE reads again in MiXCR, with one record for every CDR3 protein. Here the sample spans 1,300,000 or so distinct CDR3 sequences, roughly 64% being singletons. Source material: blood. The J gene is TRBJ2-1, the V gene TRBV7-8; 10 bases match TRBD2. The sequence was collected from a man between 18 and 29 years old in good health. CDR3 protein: CASNIAGGTRVVNEQFF. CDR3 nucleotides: TGTGCCAGCAACATAGCGGGGGGCACGAGAGTGGTGAATGAGCAGTTCTTC.